This T cell receptor (beta chain) was sequenced in a study of human T cells and chemical hapten exposure. Time point denoted: pre-sensitization, week 0. Treatment defined: therapeutic diphenylcyclopropenone sensitization with weekly scalp DPC. In its sample, this clonotype was seen a few times. TCRdb independently ran MiXCR on the RACE reads; one entry per CDR3 protein. Here the sample spans around 120,000 distinct CDR3 sequences, around an eighth being singletons. This clonotype was obtained from a woman younger than 35 with alopecia areata. Some clones in this sample may be carry-over from other donors' samples. This specimen consisted of whole blood, obtained in connection with sensitization to the hapten diphenylcyclopropenone (DPC).

CDR3 region: CASSVYRGLGTETDTQYF. The CDR3 DNA follows: TGTGCCAGCAGTGTATACAGGGGGCTGGGGACTGAGACAGATACGCAGTATTTT. The V call is TRBV28, the J call TRBJ2-3; TRBD1 matches 9 bases. This CDR3 spans 18 amino acids. Trimming at V came to 5 bases and at J to 3 bases, leaving 15 bases not matched to a gene. Per germline, CDR1 MDHEN and CDR2 SYDVKM.